The 28 T cell receptor beta chains below come from one sample, sequenced in a study of CXCR3-negative and CXCR3-positive naive CD8 T cells. It was by 5' RACE with UMI labels that the TRB cDNA libraries were prepared. Each CDR3 protein gets one entry in TCRdb, which reprocessed the 5' RACE reads and gives no DNA. The sample table sets out 100,000 to 150,000 distinct CDR3 sequences. The sequencing input was naive CXCR3- CD8+ T cells from blood. This sample's subset: CD45RO-CCR7+CD27+CD95- naive CD8+ T cells lacking CXCR3 (TNR3-). These receptors were taken from a human donor in good health. Some clones in this sample may be carry-over from other donors' samples.

The chain combines TRBV12-3 or TRBV12-4 with TRBJ2-7; TCRdb proposes TRBD2, but this gene call is untestable without DNA. The CDR3 covers 15 residues. This chain's CDR3 is CASSLRALGGYEQYF.

The chain recombines TRBV29-1 with TRBJ2-3. This CDR3 has 12 amino acids. The V gene's germline CDR1 is SQVTM and CDR2 ANQGSEA. The CDR3 sequence is CSVAFSADTQYF.

The gene calls are TRBV4-2 and TRBJ2-2; TCRdb designates TRBD1, a call that cannot be tested without DNA. Per the germline V gene, CDR1 is LGHNA and CDR2 is YNFKEQ. The CDR3 covers 16 residues. The CDR3 sequence is CASSLDRATNTGELFF.

The chain links TRBV5-4 to TRBJ2-7; lacking DNA, the TRBD1 call made by TCRdb goes unchecked. Germline CDR1 and CDR2: SGHNT and YYREEE (reference sequence). This CDR3 contains 14 residues. CDR3 amino acids: CASSLEAGGYEQYF.

The chain has TRBV29-1 and TRBJ2-1; no DNA is available, so the TRBD2 call from TCRdb remains unchecked. The CDR3 consists of 12 residues. Per germline, CDR1 SQVTM and CDR2 ANQGSEA. This chain's CDR3 is CSSRTSGDEQFF.

The chain links TRBV27 to TRBJ2-1; TCRdb's assignment of TRBD2 cannot be checked, as there is no DNA. From germline, CDR1 is MNHEY and CDR2 SMNVEV (reference sequence). CDR3 length: 18 residues. The CDR3 spells CASSLGARLAGIYNEQFF.

The gene calls are TRBV5-1 and TRBJ2-7. The CDR3 has 13 amino acids. Per germline, CDR1 SGHRS and CDR2 YFSETQ. The CDR3 sequence: CASSFTSSYEQYF.

V and J are TRBV5-4 and TRBJ2-3. Germline CDR1 reads SGHNT; CDR2 reads YYREEE (reference sequence). The CDR3 length is 12 residues. This chain's CDR3 is CASRTGTDTQYF.

V and J are TRBV7-9 and TRBJ1-1; TCRdb's assignment of TRBD1 cannot be checked, as there is no DNA. The germline gives CDR1 SEHNR, CDR2 FQNEAQ (reference sequence). The CDR3 sequence is 16 residues long. The CDR3 here is CASSFTPRTANTEAFF.

The V and J genes are TRBV4-2 and TRBJ1-3; TCRdb outputs TRBD1, but without DNA this stays unchecked. The CDR3 extends over 16 amino acids. Germline V gene lookup returns CDR1 LGHNA and CDR2 YNFKEQ. The CDR3 spells CASSQDPGASGNTIYF.

The rearrangement links TRBV7-6 to TRBJ2-7; TCRdb's D call, TRBD1, is unchecked because there is no DNA. This CDR3 has 15 residues. Germline V gene lookup returns CDR1 SGHVS and CDR2 FNYEAQ. The CDR3 is CASSHSADRPYEQYF.

The CDR3 is CSVEGLDEREGNEQFF. The J gene is TRBJ2-1, the V gene TRBV29-1; TCRdb proposes TRBD2, but this gene call is untestable without DNA. Germline V gives CDR1 SQVTM, CDR2 ANQGSEA. CDR3 length equals 16 residues.

The chain carries TRBV29-1 and TRBJ2-2; TCRdb proposes TRBD1, but this gene call is untestable without DNA. Germline CDR1 and CDR2: SQVTM and ANQGSEA. The CDR3 length is 14 residues. CDR3 amino acids: CSSRAGVGDGELFF.

The V gene is TRBV28, the J gene TRBJ2-6; TCRdb indicates TRBD1, and absent DNA this call remains unverified. The germline gives CDR1 MDHEN, CDR2 SYDVKM. The length of the CDR3 is 16 residues. CDR3 in amino acids: CASSHHGTAGANVLTF.

The rearrangement joins TRBV20-1 to TRBJ2-5; TCRdb gives TRBD2 as the D gene, but with no DNA this cannot be confirmed. The length of the CDR3 is 14 residues. Germline V gene data show CDR1 as DFQATT and CDR2 as SNEGSKA (reference sequence). The chain's CDR3 is CSAPGTSDVETQYF.

This rearrangement joins TRBV20-1 to TRBJ1-5; no DNA is available, so the TRBD1 call from TCRdb remains unchecked. The germline CDR1 and CDR2 sequences are DFQATT and SNEGSKA (reference sequence). CDR3 size: 19 residues. CDR3 loop: CSAREGWGSALGSNQPQHF.

The genes are TRBV28 and TRBJ2-7; TCRdb indicates TRBD1, and absent DNA this call remains unverified. Germline V lookup: CDR1 MDHEN, CDR2 SYDVKM. The CDR3 loop spans 16 amino acids. CDR3 residues: CASSSLREFSSYEQYF.

The chain carries TRBV9 and TRBJ2-5; TCRdb proposes TRBD2, but this gene call is untestable without DNA. The CDR3 is 12 residues long. In germline, CDR1 is SGDLS, CDR2 YYNGEE. CDR3 region: CASSEGGQTQYF.

The chain has TRBV6-5 and TRBJ1-2; checking the TCRdb D call of TRBD1 is not possible without DNA. Germline V CDR1 and CDR2: MNHEY, SVGAGI. The CDR3 contains 15 residues. Here the CDR3 reads CASSSGTGPNYGYTF.

The gene calls are TRBV9 and TRBJ2-7; TCRdb calls TRBD1, which cannot be checked without DNA. Germline CDR1 is SGDLS and CDR2 is YYNGEE. The CDR3 is made up of 15 amino acids. CDR3 region: CASSVAGGQNYEQYF.

The chain carries TRBV14 and TRBJ2-1; TCRdb names TRBD1, which stays unverified in the absence of DNA. Germline lookup yields CDR1 SGHDN and CDR2 FVKESK. The CDR3 consists of 17 residues. CDR3 loop: CASSPVGGGVPLNEQFF.

This rearrangement joins TRBV7-9 to TRBJ1-2. The CDR3 runs to 14 residues. CDR1 is SEHNR, CDR2 FQNEAQ, per germline (reference sequence). The CDR3 protein is CASSLPQPDYGYTF. The full variable domain, completed using reference TRBV7-9 and TRBJ1-2, is DTGVSQNPRHKITKRGQNVTFRCDPISEHNRLYWYRQTLGQGPEFLTYFQNEAQLEKSRLLSDRFSAERPKGSFSTLEIQRTEQGDSAMYLCASSLPQPDYGYTFGSGTRLTVV.

This chain uses TRBV11-2 with TRBJ2-7; TCRdb's assignment of TRBD1 cannot be checked, as there is no DNA. The CDR3 loop spans 15 amino acids. Germline V gene data show CDR1 as SGHAT and CDR2 as FQNNGV. The CDR3 here is CASSAGTGGTYEQYF.

CDR3: CASSLEGSSYNSPLHF. The chain carries TRBV5-5 and TRBJ1-6. CDR1 is SGHKS and CDR2 is YYEKEE in the germline V gene (reference sequence). This CDR3 contains 16 residues.

The V gene is TRBV5-1, the J gene TRBJ2-2; no DNA is available, so the TRBD2 call from TCRdb remains unchecked. CDR3 length: 14 residues. Germline V gene lookup returns CDR1 SGHRS and CDR2 YFSETQ. The CDR3 spells CASSPGGAGGELLF.

V usage is TRBV12-3 or TRBV12-4 and J usage is TRBJ2-5; absent DNA, TCRdb's TRBD1 call cannot be checked. This CDR3 is built from 14 residues. This CDR3 reads CASSLEQGGETQYF.

The CDR3 region is CASGPRASGYGYTF. This chain links TRBV27 with TRBJ1-2; TCRdb selects TRBD1, and the lack of DNA leaves this call unchecked. Per germline, CDR1 MNHEY and CDR2 SMNVEV (reference sequence). The CDR3 sequence is 14 residues long.

This chain uses TRBV4-1 with TRBJ1-1. CDR1 and CDR2 from the germline V gene are MGHRA and YSYEKL. CDR3 length equals 13 residues. The CDR3: CASSQGENTEAFF.